The 20 T cell receptor beta chains in this list originate from one sample, sequenced in a study of neurological immune-mediated disorders. TCRdb redid the calling of the 5' RACE reads with MiXCR, one entry per CDR3 protein. This sample has about 25,000 distinct CDR3 sequences, with around 3.4% found just once. Input material: PBMCs. The receptors come from a woman aged 30 to 39 with multiple sclerosis.

This clonotype was seen a handful of times. CDR3 coding DNA: TGTGCCAGCAGGATGACAGGGAGCTCCTACAATGAGCAGTTCTTC. Protein product: CASRMTGSSYNEQFF. V usage is TRBV3-1 and J usage is TRBJ2-1; TRBD1 matches at 7 bases. The V gene end was trimmed by 6 bases and the J gene end by 0 bases; junction bases not matched to a gene: 5. CDR1 LGHDT and CDR2 YNNKEL come from the germline V gene (reference sequence). The CDR3 consists of 15 residues.

The sample holds many counts of this clonotype. Given a much more abundant clone one base away, this may be a read error. The chain recombines TRBV5-5 with TRBJ1-2; D uncertain. There are 11 residues in the CDR3. CDR1 SGHKS and CDR2 YYEKEE come from the germline V gene (reference sequence). V shed 5 bases and J shed 5 bases, with 7 bases lying between them. As DNA, the CDR3 is TGTGCCAGCAGATTGATATATGGCTACACCTTC. Translating it yields CASRLIYGYTF.

This clonotype was detected ten times or more. The gene calls are TRBV20-1 and TRBJ2-6; 10 nucleotides align to TRBD1. The CDR3 has 17 amino acids. Germline loops: CDR1 DFQATT, CDR2 SNEGSKA (reference sequence). Trimming at V came to 2 bases and at J to 0 bases, leaving 4 bases not matched to a gene. The DNA for the CDR3 is TGCAGTGCTAGAACCGGGACAGGGGCCTCTGGGGCCAACGTCCTGACTTTC. Protein sequence: CSARTGTGASGANVLTF.

This clonotype was picked up a small number of times. V is TRBV7-6 and J is TRBJ2-5; D ambiguous. The CDR3 loop spans 13 amino acids. The germline gives CDR1 SGHVS, CDR2 FNYEAQ. V was trimmed by 1 base and J by 6 bases, leaving 9 bases between them. DNA for the CDR3: TGTGCCAGCAGCTTAGAAATGGTCAAGACCCAGTACTTC. Protein: CASSLEMVKTQYF.

At least ten counts were recorded for this clonotype. V usage is TRBV29-1 and J usage is TRBJ2-6, with D unclear. The CDR3 runs 13 residues. Trimming removed 4 bases from V and 4 bases from J, with 8 bases in between. Looked up from germline, CDR1 is SQVTM and CDR2 is ANQGSEA. CDR3 coding DNA: TGCAGCGTTGGTTTAGCCGGGGCCAACGTCCTGACTTTC. As protein: CSVGLAGANVLTF.

The sample holds many counts of this clonotype. The rearrangement joins TRBV7-9 to TRBJ2-1, with 8 bases aligning to TRBD1. Germline CDR1 reads SEHNR; CDR2 reads FQNEAQ (reference sequence). This CDR3 is built from 14 residues. Losses at the gene ends were 6 bases for V and 4 bases for J; bases not matched to a gene: 5. The CDR3 sequence: CASRPGQGYNEQFF. As DNA, the CDR3 is TGTGCCAGCAGGCCCGGACAGGGTTACAATGAGCAGTTCTTC.

This clonotype is categorized as medium-sized. The genes are TRBV10-3 and TRBJ1-5; no definite D call. The CDR3 spans 14 residues. The V end lost 6 bases, the J end lost 0 bases, and 9 bases lay between the germline ends. Looked up from germline, CDR1 is ENHRY and CDR2 is SYGVKD. The CDR3 DNA sequence: TGTGCCATCAGAGCCGGGGATAGCAATCAGCCCCAGCATTTT. Its protein is CAIRAGDSNQPQHF.

The sample holds many counts of this clonotype. The gene calls are TRBV20-1 and TRBJ1-2, with a possible D match to TRBD1 (5 bases). CDR3 size: 12 residues. V was pared by 6 bases and J by 4 bases, with 12 bases between. Germline CDR1 and CDR2: DFQATT and SNEGSKA (reference sequence). In DNA, the CDR3 is TGCAGTGCCAAGGGACCGGGCTATGGCTACACCTTC. The encoded protein is CSAKGPGYGYTF.

This clonotype came up many times. This rearrangement joins TRBV7-8 to TRBJ2-1; D gene uncertain. Looked up from germline, CDR1 is SGHVS and CDR2 is FQNEAQ. There are 12 residues in the CDR3. V lost 3 bases and J 9 bases, leaving 9 bases between the germline ends. The CDR3 here is CASSFQLGEQFF. CDR3 nucleotides: TGTGCCAGCAGCTTCCAGCTCGGTGAGCAGTTCTTC.

The table lists this clonotype with many counts. The chain is built from TRBV24-1 and TRBJ2-3; 8 bases match TRBD2. The CDR3 contains 15 residues. Germline loops: CDR1 KGHDR, CDR2 SFDVKD. V shed 4 bases and J 4 bases; nucleotides not matched to a gene: 6. The CDR3 DNA follows: TGTGCCACCAGTGACCCCGGGACTAGGGCAGATACGCAGTATTTT. Protein product: CATSDPGTRADTQYF.

This clonotype was seen at least ten times. This chain links TRBV5-5 with TRBJ2-1; D may match TRBD1 or TRBD2 (5 bases each). V lost 2 bases to trimming and J lost 0 bases, with 12 bases between them. CDR1 is SGHKS and CDR2 is YYEKEE in the germline V gene (reference sequence). The CDR3 totals 16 residues. CDR3 sequence (DNA): TGTGCCAGCAGCTTAGTAGGGACGAGCTCCTACAATGAGCAGTTCTTC. It encodes CASSLVGTSSYNEQFF.

CDR3 protein: CSARGSGLPTYEQYF. CDR3 in DNA: TGCAGTGCTAGAGGGTCGGGACTTCCAACCTACGAGCAGTACTTC. This chain connects TRBV20-1 to TRBJ2-7, with a weak D call TRBD2 (6 bases). This CDR3 is 15 amino acids long. With 1 base removed from V and 2 bases from J, the gap between germline ends came to 15 bases. Germline V gene sequence: CDR1 DFQATT, CDR2 SNEGSKA (reference sequence).

This clonotype came up many times. The rearrangement links TRBV2 to TRBJ1-4, with D unresolved. This CDR3 is built from 14 residues. Looked up from germline, CDR1 is SNHLY and CDR2 is FYNNEI. Trimming shortened V by 8 bases and J by 0 bases, and 10 bases separated the two germline ends. CDR3 amino acids: CASVSESTNEKLFF. CDR3 DNA: TGTGCCAGCGTGAGCGAGTCAACTAATGAAAAACTGTTTTTT. Together with reference TRBV2 and TRBJ1-4, the CDR3 gives the full variable domain: EPEVTQTPSHQVTQMGQEVILRCVPISNHLYFYWYRQILGQKVEFLVSFYNNEISEKSEIFDDQFSVERPDGSNFTLKIRSTKLEDSAMYFCASVSESTNEKLFFGSGTQLSVL.

This clonotype came up many times. The rearrangement joins TRBV5-1 to TRBJ2-7, with D perhaps matching TRBD1 or TRBD2 (5 bases each). Trimming shortened V by 4 bases and J by 6 bases, and 17 bases separated the two germline ends. This CDR3 is built from 14 residues. In germline, CDR1 is SGHRS, CDR2 YFSETQ. Here the CDR3 DNA reads TGCGCCAGCAGCCCGGGACGCTTGAGGGGCGAGCAGTACTTC. Its protein is CASSPGRLRGEQYF.

This clonotype came up many times. The chain couples TRBV9 to TRBJ1-6; 7 nucleotides align to TRBD1. CDR1 is SGDLS and CDR2 is YYNGEE in the germline V gene. V gave up 3 bases and J gave up 0 bases; unmatched junction bases: 3. The CDR3 is 16 residues long. DNA for the CDR3: TGTGCCAGCAGCGAGACAGGGAGCTCCTATAATTCACCCCTCCACTTT. Translated, it gives CASSETGSSYNSPLHF.

This clonotype was counted between two and nine times. Since a much larger clone is just one base distant, this may be a read error. The V call is TRBV20-1, the J call TRBJ1-1; D perhaps matches TRBD1 (5 bases). The germline CDR1 and CDR2 sequences are DFQATT and SNEGSKA (reference sequence). Trimming stripped 3 bases from V and 7 bases from J, with 15 bases between. CDR3 length: 13 amino acids. Here the CDR3 DNA reads TGCAGTGCTAGGGACAAAGGACGGTATGAAGCTTTCTTT. Its protein is CSARDKGRYEAFF.

This clonotype was detected ten times or more. CDR3 protein: CASSQDVDGTQYF. CDR3 nucleotides: TGTGCCAGCAGCCAAGACGTGGATGGGACCCAGTACTTC. This chain joins TRBV3-1 and TRBJ2-5; unclear D gene. Trimming removed 0 bases from V and 7 bases from J, with 9 bases in between. This CDR3 has 13 amino acids. CDR1 is LGHDT, CDR2 YNNKEL, per germline (reference sequence).

The table lists this clonotype with many counts. The gene calls are TRBV10-3 and TRBJ1-2, with D possibly TRBD1 on 5 matching bases. The CDR3 totals 13 residues. Germline-derived CDR1 and CDR2 are ENHRY and SYGVKD. V lost 4 bases and J 4 bases, leaving 10 bases between the germline ends. The CDR3 here is CAISVRQTYGYTF. CDR3 DNA: TGTGCCATCAGTGTTAGACAGACCTATGGCTACACCTTC.

This clonotype was seen ten or more times. The J gene is TRBJ2-3, the V gene TRBV11-2; 8 nucleotides match TRBD1. The ends lost 1 base at V and 5 bases at J; junction bases unmatched: 11. The CDR3 totals 17 residues. CDR1 and CDR2 from the germline V gene are SGHAT and FQNNGV. The CDR3 bases are TGTGCCAGCAGCTTAGTTGGCGGCAGGGGGCGAGTAGATACGCAGTATTTT. This sequence encodes CASSLVGGRGRVDTQYF. Full variable domain (remainder filled in from reference TRBV11-2 and TRBJ2-3): EAGVAQSPRYKIIEKRQSVAFWCNPISGHATLYWYQQILGQGPKLLIQFQNNGVVDDSQLPKDRFSAERLKGVDSTLKIQPAKLEDSAVYLCASSLVGGRGRVDTQYFGPGTRLTVL.

This clonotype showed up many times. The V and J genes are TRBV7-2 and TRBJ2-2; no firm D call. The CDR3 extends over 14 amino acids. The germline V and J ends were trimmed by 7 bases and 4 bases, with 13 bases remaining between them. CDR1 is SGHTA and CDR2 is FQGNSA in the germline V gene. CDR3 nucleotides: TGTGCCAGCACCGGTGAGAGGCTCACCGGGGAGCTGTTTTTT. Residues: CASTGERLTGELFF.